The entry that follows covers one TCR beta chain sequence. The CDR3 spans 14 residues. The V and J ends lost 6 bases and 3 bases respectively, with 12 bases between them. Germline V lookup: CDR1 LNHDA, CDR2 SQIVND (reference sequence). The method was immunoSEQ multiplex PCR; TCRdb's version includes in-frame clones alone and lacks a portion of them. Here the sample spans tens of thousands of clones, about 92% being singletons. The data derive from a study of T cell changes during pregnancy in multiple sclerosis. This sequence was found in a female donor in good health, enrolled as a control in a pregnancy study. The V and J genes are TRBV19 and TRBJ1-5; possibly TRBD1 for D (5 bases). The specimen was CD8+ T cells from peripheral blood mononuclear cells, collected in the third trimester of pregnancy. DNA for the CDR3: TGTGCCAGTAGCGAAAGGGGATACAATCAGCCCCAGCATTTT. Its protein is CASSERGYNQPQHF.